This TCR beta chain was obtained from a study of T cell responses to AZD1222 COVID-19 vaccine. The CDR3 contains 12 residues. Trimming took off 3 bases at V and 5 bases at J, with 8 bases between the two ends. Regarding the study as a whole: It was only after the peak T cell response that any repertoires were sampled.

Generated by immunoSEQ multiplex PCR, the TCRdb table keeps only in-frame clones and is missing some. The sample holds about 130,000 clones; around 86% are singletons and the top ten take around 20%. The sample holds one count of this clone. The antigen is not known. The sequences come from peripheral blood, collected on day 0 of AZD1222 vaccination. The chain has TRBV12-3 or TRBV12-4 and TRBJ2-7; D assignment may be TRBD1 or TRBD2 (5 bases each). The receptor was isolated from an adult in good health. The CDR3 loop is CASSFWGNEQYF. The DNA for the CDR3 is TGTGCCAGCAGTTTTTGGGGGAACGAGCAGTACTTC.